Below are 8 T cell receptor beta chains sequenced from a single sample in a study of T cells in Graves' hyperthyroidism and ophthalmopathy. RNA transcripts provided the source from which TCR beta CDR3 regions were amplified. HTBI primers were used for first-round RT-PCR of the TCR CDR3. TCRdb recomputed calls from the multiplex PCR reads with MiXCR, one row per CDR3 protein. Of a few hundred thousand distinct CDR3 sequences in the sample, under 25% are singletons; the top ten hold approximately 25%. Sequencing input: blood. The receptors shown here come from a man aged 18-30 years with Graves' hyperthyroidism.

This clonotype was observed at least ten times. The CDR3 coding sequence is TGTGCCAGCAGGGGCCGGGACAGGGGGCGATTTGGCTACACCTTC. This encodes CASRGRDRGRFGYTF. This rearrangement joins TRBV12-3 or TRBV12-4 to TRBJ1-2; 12 positions match TRBD1. The CDR3 is made up of 15 amino acids. The V gene end was trimmed by 6 bases and the J gene end by 7 bases; junction bases not matched to a gene: 9.

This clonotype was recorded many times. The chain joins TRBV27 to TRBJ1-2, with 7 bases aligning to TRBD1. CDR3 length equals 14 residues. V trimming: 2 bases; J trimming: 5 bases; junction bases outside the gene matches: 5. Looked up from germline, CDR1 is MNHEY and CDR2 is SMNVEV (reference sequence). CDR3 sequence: CASSLKGAGYGYTF. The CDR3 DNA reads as TGTGCCAGCAGTTTAAAGGGGGCGGGATATGGCTACACCTTC.

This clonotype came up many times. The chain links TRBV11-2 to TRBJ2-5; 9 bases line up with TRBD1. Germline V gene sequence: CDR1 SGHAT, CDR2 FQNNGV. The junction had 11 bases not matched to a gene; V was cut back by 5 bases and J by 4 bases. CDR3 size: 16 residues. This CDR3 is CASSHRGQGRGETQYF. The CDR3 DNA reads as TGTGCCAGCAGCCATCGAGGACAGGGGCGCGGAGAGACCCAGTACTTC.

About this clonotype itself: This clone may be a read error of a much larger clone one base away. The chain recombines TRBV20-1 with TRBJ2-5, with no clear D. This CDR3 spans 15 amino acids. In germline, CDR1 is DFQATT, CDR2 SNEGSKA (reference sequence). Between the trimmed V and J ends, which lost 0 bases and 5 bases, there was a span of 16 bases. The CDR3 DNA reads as TGCAGTGCTAGAGAAGAGTCCCCGCCATGGGAGACCCAGTACTTC. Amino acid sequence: CSAREESPPWETQYF.

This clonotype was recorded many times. CDR3 bases: TGCAGCGTTGCAGAGATCGGGGGCTACACCTTC. Protein: CSVAEIGGYTF. The chain links TRBV29-1 to TRBJ1-2; no clear D gene. The CDR3 is made up of 11 amino acids. The V gene's germline CDR1 is SQVTM and CDR2 ANQGSEA. V shed 4 bases and J shed 8 bases, with 11 bases lying between them. Based on the CDR3 plus reference TRBV29-1 and TRBJ1-2, the full variable domain is SAVISQKPSRDICQRGTSLTIQCQVDSQVTMMFWYRQQPGQSLTLIATANQGSEATYESGFVIDKFPISRPNLTFSTLTVSNMSPEDSSIYLCSVAEIGGYTFGSGTRLTVV.

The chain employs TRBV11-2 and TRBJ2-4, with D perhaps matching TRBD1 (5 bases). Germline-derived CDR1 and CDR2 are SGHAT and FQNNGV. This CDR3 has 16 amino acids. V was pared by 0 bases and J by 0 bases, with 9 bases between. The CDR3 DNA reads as TGTGCCAGCAGCTTAGAGGACATCCTAGCCAAAAACATTCAGTACTTC. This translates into CASSLEDILAKNIQYF.

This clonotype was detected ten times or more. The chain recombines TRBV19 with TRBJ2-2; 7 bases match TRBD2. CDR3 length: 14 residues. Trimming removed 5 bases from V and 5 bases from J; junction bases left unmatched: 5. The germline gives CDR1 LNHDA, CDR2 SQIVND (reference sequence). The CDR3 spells CASSPGLGTGELFF. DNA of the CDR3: TGTGCCAGTAGTCCCGGACTAGGGACCGGGGAGCTGTTTTTT.

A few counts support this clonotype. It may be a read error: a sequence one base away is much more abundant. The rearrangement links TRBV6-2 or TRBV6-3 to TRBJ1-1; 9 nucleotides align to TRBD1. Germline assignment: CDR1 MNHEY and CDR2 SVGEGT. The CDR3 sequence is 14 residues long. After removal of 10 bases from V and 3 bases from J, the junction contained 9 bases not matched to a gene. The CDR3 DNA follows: TGTGCCACCAAACCGACAGGGGGAGACACTGAAGCTTTCTTT. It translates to CATKPTGGDTEAFF.